These 11 T cell receptor beta chains came from one sample sequenced in a study of cytomegalovirus exposure and HLA in healthy donors. The study ran its PCR with 60 Vbeta and 13 Jbeta primers. Assay: immunoSEQ multiplex PCR; the TCRdb copy retains only in-frame clones and omits some. The repertoire holds about 150,000 clones, with about 80% as singletons. Material: PBMCs. These receptors were obtained from a man aged 30-40 years in good health and CMV-seropositive.

This clone came up a few times. This chain uses TRBV7-7 with TRBJ2-2, with 7 bases that match TRBD1. Germline assignment: CDR1 SSHAT and CDR2 FNYEAQ (reference sequence). Germline trimming cut 1 base from V and 7 bases from J; bases unmatched to any gene: 6. The CDR3 sequence is 15 residues long. The CDR3 loop is CASSLGAGGHGELFF. The CDR3 bases are TGTGCCAGCAGCTTAGGGGCAGGGGGACACGGGGAGCTGTTTTTT.

The chain employs TRBV5-6 and TRBJ1-2; D gene uncertain. CDR1 is SGHDT and CDR2 is YYEEEE in the germline V gene. The CDR3 is 13 residues long. The V end lost 4 bases, the J end lost 6 bases, and 13 bases lay between the germline ends. The CDR3 sequence: CASSRLVDDGYTF. As DNA, the CDR3 is TGTGCCAGCAGCCGACTCGTAGACGATGGCTACACCTTC. The full variable domain, in which reference TRBV5-6 and TRBJ1-2 provide the parts outside the CDR3, is DAGVTQSPTHLIKTRGQQVTLRCSPKSGHDTVSWYQQALGQGPQFIFQYYEEEERQRGNFPDRFSGHQFPNYSSELNVNALLLGDSALYLCASSRLVDDGYTFGSGTRLTVV.

This clone was recorded once. J is TRBJ1-1 and V is TRBV21-1. TRBV21-1 is a pseudogene locus. CDR3 length equals 15 residues. CDR3 nucleotides: TGTGCCAGCAGCAAAAGGGCGGGTTCGAACACTGAAGCTTTCTTT. Translation: CASSKRAGSNTEAFF.

The chain recombines TRBV6-5 with TRBJ1-1; D possibly corresponds to TRBD1 (5 bases). The CDR3 has 11 amino acids. V was trimmed by 0 bases and J by 10 bases, leaving 6 bases between them. Germline V lookup: CDR1 MNHEY, CDR2 SVGAGI. CDR3 in DNA: TGTGCCAGCAGTTACTCGGGGCTAGCTTTCTTT. Its protein is CASSYSGLAFF.

The chain joins TRBV30 to TRBJ2-2; D is possibly TRBD1 (6 bases). CDR1 is GTSNPN and CDR2 is SVGIG in the germline V gene (reference sequence). Trimming pared 2 bases from V and 8 bases from J, leaving 24 bases between. This CDR3 contains 17 residues. Here the CDR3 reads CAWSPTRTEAALGELFF. The DNA of the CDR3 is TGTGCCTGGAGTCCGACACGGACAGAGGCGGCGCTGGGGGAGCTGTTTTTT.

V and J are TRBV27 and TRBJ2-1; D is possibly TRBD1 (6 bases). V gave up 5 bases and J gave up 12 bases, with 11 bases separating them. The CDR3 totals 11 residues. CDR1 and CDR2 (germline): MNHEY, SMNVEV (reference sequence). In nucleotides, the CDR3 is TGTGCCAGCAGTAACAGGGTGGGGCAGTTCTTC. Its protein product is CASSNRVGQFF.

The chain couples TRBV5-1 to TRBJ1-1, with 8 bases lining up with TRBD1. This CDR3 contains 13 residues. Germline assignment: CDR1 SGHRS and CDR2 YFSETQ. V was clipped by 4 bases and J by 4 bases; unmatched bases: 3. CDR3 sequence (DNA): TGCGCCAGCAGCCTCCAGGGGGCCACTGAAGCTTTCTTT. It specifies CASSLQGATEAFF.

CDR3 sequence: CASSLLTGELFF. DNA for the CDR3: TGTGCCAGCAGTTTACTAACCGGGGAGCTGTTTTTT. V is TRBV27 and J is TRBJ2-2; D not resolved. V lost 2 bases to trimming and J lost 5 bases, with 3 bases between them. This CDR3 has 12 residues. From germline, CDR1 is MNHEY and CDR2 SMNVEV (reference sequence).

The J gene is TRBJ2-1, the V gene TRBV6-5, with TRBD1 matching over 8 bases. The germline gives CDR1 MNHEY, CDR2 SVGAGI. The CDR3 runs to 14 residues. The V and J ends lost 6 bases and 5 bases, in that order; junction bases with no gene match: 6. CDR3 sequence reads: CASSPEDRDNEQFF. CDR3 sequence (DNA): TGTGCCAGCAGCCCTGAGGACAGGGACAATGAGCAGTTCTTC.

The chain employs TRBV4-1 and TRBJ2-5, with 8 bases identical to TRBD2. This CDR3 contains 15 residues. The germline gives CDR1 MGHRA, CDR2 YSYEKL. The junction had 3 bases not matched to a gene; V was cut back by 1 base and J by 2 bases. CDR3 bases: TGCGCCAGCAGCCAAGTACTAGCGGATCAAGAGACCCAGTACTTC. Its translation: CASSQVLADQETQYF.

V is TRBV6-6 and J is TRBJ1-1; a possible D gene is TRBD1 (5 bases). This CDR3 comprises 15 residues. CDR1 and CDR2 (germline): MNHNY, SVGAGI (reference sequence). Trimming stripped 5 bases from V and 1 base from J, with 14 bases between. This CDR3 reads CASSVQGIRNTEAFF. The DNA of the CDR3 is TGTGCCAGCAGTGTGCAGGGAATCCGGAACACTGAAGCTTTCTTT.